This T cell receptor (beta chain) was obtained from a study of T-cell memory formation after mild COVID-19. This clonotype was seen only a few times. TCRdb reprocessed the 5' RACE reads via MiXCR and lists one record per CDR3 protein. In the table there are about 560,000 distinct CDR3 sequences, about 20% of which are singletons. The CDR3 extends over 13 amino acids. V gave up 4 bases and J gave up 9 bases; unmatched junction bases: 5. The V gene's germline CDR1 is LGHDT and CDR2 YNNKEL (reference sequence). This TCR came from an adult woman who had mild COVID-19 (a few samples of this study predate the infection). Cell type and time point are not known. The rearrangement joins TRBV3-1 to TRBJ1-5, with 8 bases that match TRBD1. The sample comprised PBMCs or a T cell subset sorted from them (not recorded which). The CDR3 is CASSPGQGGPQHF. DNA of the CDR3: TGTGCCAGCAGCCCTGGACAGGGCGGGCCCCAGCATTTT.